The text below deals with one T cell receptor beta chain. Its antigen is not known. These data originate in a study of shared clonotypes between healthy human individuals. Overall study findings and caveats: Enrolling few donors narrowed the genetic and exposure-history diversity that was represented. Four donors showed sharing of approximately 5% of naive CD4 clonotypes. Clonotype sharing levels among donors were expected to vary with sequencing depth.

Assay used: immunoSEQ multiplex PCR; TCRdb lists only in-frame clones, some missing. In the table there are about 1.5 million clones, over 95% of which are singletons. The CDR3 covers 14 residues. With V trimmed by 9 bases and J by 4 bases, 8 bases remained unmatched. From germline, CDR1 is MNHNY and CDR2 SVGAGI (reference sequence). The sequencing input was naive CD4+ T cells sorted from blood. Subset noted: CD45RA+ positively selected. This receptor was identified in a man aged 25 to 40 in good health. V and J are TRBV6-6 and TRBJ2-7; 11 positions match TRBD2. CDR3 loop: CASLGTSGKYEQYF. The CDR3 coding sequence is TGTGCCAGTCTCGGGACTAGCGGTAAATACGAGCAGTACTTC.